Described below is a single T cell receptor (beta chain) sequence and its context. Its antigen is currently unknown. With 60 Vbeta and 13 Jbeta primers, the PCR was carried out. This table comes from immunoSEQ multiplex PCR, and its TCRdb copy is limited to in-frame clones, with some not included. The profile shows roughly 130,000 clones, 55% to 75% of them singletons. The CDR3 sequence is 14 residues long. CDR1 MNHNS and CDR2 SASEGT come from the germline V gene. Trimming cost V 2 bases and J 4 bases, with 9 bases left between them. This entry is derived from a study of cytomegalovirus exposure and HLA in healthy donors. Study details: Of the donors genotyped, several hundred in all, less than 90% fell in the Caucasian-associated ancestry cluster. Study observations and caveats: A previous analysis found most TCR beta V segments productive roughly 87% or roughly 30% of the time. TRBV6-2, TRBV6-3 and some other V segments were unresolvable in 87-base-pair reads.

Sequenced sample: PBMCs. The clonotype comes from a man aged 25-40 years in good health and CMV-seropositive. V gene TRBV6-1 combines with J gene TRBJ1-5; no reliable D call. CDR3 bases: TGTGCCAGCAGTGAATGGAGAAGTAATCAGCCCCAGCATTTT. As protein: CASSEWRSNQPQHF.